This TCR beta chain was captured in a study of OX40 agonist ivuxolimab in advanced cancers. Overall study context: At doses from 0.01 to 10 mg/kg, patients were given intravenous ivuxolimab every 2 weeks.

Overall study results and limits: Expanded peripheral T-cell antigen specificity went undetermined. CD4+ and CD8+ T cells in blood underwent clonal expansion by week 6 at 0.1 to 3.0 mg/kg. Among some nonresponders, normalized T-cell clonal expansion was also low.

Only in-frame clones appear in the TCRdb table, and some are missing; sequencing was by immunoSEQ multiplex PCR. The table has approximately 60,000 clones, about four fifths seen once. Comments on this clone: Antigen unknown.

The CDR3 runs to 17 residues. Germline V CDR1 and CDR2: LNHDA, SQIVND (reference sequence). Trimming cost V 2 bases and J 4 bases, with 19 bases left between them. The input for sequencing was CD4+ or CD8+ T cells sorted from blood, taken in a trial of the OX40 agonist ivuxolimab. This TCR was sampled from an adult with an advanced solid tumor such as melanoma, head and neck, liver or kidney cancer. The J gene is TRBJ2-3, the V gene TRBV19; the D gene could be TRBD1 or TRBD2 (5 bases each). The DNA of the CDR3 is TGTGCCAGTAGTATATGGGCTGGATCCGAGGGGTCAGATACGCAGTATTTT. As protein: CASSIWAGSEGSDTQYF.